The 30 T cell receptor beta chains below all came from one sample that was sequenced in a study of T cells after yellow fever vaccination. Each CDR3 protein is one row after TCRdb ran MiXCR on the 5' RACE reads. The repertoire holds fewer than 400,000 distinct CDR3 sequences, about 6% seen once, with approximately 16% in the top ten. This sample comprised PBMCs, obtained 5 days after the yellow fever booster vaccination. Source of these receptors: a man aged 25-45 years who received the YFV17D yellow fever vaccine.

This clonotype appeared a few times. CDR3 region: CASSPPSGIGNSPLHF. CDR3 bases: TGCGCCAGCAGTCCTCCTTCAGGGATTGGGAATTCACCCCTCCACTTT. The rearrangement joins TRBV23-1 to TRBJ1-6; weak D call: TRBD1 (5 bases). TRBV23-1 is given ORF status, its function remaining uncertain. Trimming took off 4 bases at V and 7 bases at J, with 17 bases between the two ends. CDR3 size: 16 residues.

The table lists this clonotype with many counts. The V call is TRBV11-2, the J call TRBJ2-7; maybe TRBD1 (6 bases). The CDR3 has 17 residues. The germline V gene encodes CDR1 SGHAT and CDR2 FQNNGV. The ends were cut back, 5 bases at V and 2 bases at J, with 22 bases in the middle. CDR3 loop: CASSPRPGSPGAYEQYF. The CDR3 coding sequence is TGTGCCAGCAGCCCGAGACCCGGGTCTCCAGGGGCCTACGAGCAGTACTTC.

This clonotype was detected ten times or more. The chain recombines TRBV20-1 with TRBJ2-5, with D possibly matching TRBD2 (5 bases). The germline gives CDR1 DFQATT, CDR2 SNEGSKA (reference sequence). V was shortened by 5 bases and J by 5 bases, with 21 bases between the two germline ends. The CDR3 consists of 15 residues. The CDR3 is CSAQELGGIRETQYF. In nucleotides, the CDR3 is TGCAGTGCTCAAGAACTAGGTGGTATACGGGAGACCCAGTACTTC.

This clonotype was seen ten or more times. The J gene is TRBJ1-6, the V gene TRBV9; D is possibly TRBD1 (5 bases). Germline V gene data show CDR1 as SGDLS and CDR2 as YYNGEE. V was shortened by 0 bases and J by 10 bases, with 11 bases between the two germline ends. The CDR3 is made up of 14 amino acids. In DNA, the CDR3 is TGTGCCAGCAGCGTAGCTCAAAGGGACTCACCCCTCCACTTT. The encoded protein is CASSVAQRDSPLHF.

The sample holds many counts of this clonotype. CDR3 sequence: CASSFSGANEQFF. CDR3 DNA: TGTGCCAGCAGCTTCTCGGGGGCAAATGAGCAGTTCTTC. V gene TRBV7-9 combines with J gene TRBJ2-1; perhaps D is TRBD1 or TRBD2 (6 bases each). Germline V gene lookup returns CDR1 SEHNR and CDR2 FQNEAQ (reference sequence). This CDR3 comprises 13 residues. The V end lost 3 bases, the J end lost 7 bases, and 10 bases lay between the germline ends.

This clonotype was observed a handful of times. The V and J genes are TRBV21-1 and TRBJ2-3. TRBV21-1 is designated a pseudogene. CDR3 length: 15 residues. This CDR3 reads CASSKVTDGTDTQYF. In nucleotides, the CDR3 is TGTGCCAGCAGCAAAGTCACTGACGGCACAGATACGCAGTATTTT.

This clonotype showed up just a few times. The gene calls are TRBV7-8 and TRBJ1-5; D not resolved. This CDR3 is built from 15 residues. The ends were cut back, 0 bases at V and 5 bases at J, with 11 bases in the middle. Germline CDR1 reads SGHVS; CDR2 reads FQNEAQ. The CDR3 here is CASSLASARYQPQHF. For the CDR3, the DNA is TGTGCCAGCAGCTTAGCCTCGGCCAGGTATCAGCCCCAGCATTTT.

This clonotype came up many times. CDR3 sequence reads: CASSGPGGEQYF. CDR3 in DNA: TGTGCCAGCAGCGGACCGGGCGGCGAGCAGTACTTC. J is TRBJ2-7 and V is TRBV5-5; D gene ambiguous. Trimming removed 4 bases from V and 6 bases from J, with 11 bases in between. Germline loops: CDR1 SGHKS, CDR2 YYEKEE (reference sequence). CDR3 size: 12 residues.

There are many counts of this clonotype. The chain couples TRBV20-1 to TRBJ2-7, with 9 bases identical to TRBD2. The J segment lost 3 bases and the V segment lost 8 bases, leaving 11 bases of the junction unmatched. Per the germline V gene, CDR1 is DFQATT and CDR2 is SNEGSKA (reference sequence). The CDR3 loop spans 14 amino acids. DNA for the CDR3: TGCAGTCCTCGACCCTTAGCGGGAGACTACGAGCAGTACTTC. It specifies CSPRPLAGDYEQYF.

This clonotype has ten or more counts. J is TRBJ2-6 and V is TRBV5-6; unclear D gene. Germline CDR1 is SGHDT and CDR2 is YYEEEE. The CDR3 length is 17 residues. V gave up 2 bases and J gave up 4 bases, with 16 bases separating them. DNA of the CDR3: TGTGCCAGCAGCTTACTCGCTCGATTAGCCGGGGCCAACGTCCTGACTTTC. Translation: CASSLLARLAGANVLTF.

In this sample, this clonotype turned up a few times. The chain is built from TRBV27 and TRBJ2-7; 10 bases map to TRBD2. The CDR3 extends over 16 amino acids. The V segment lost 6 bases and the J segment 1 base; nucleotides outside the gene matches: 9. Germline V gives CDR1 MNHEY, CDR2 SMNVEV (reference sequence). Here the CDR3 DNA reads TGTGCCAGCAGCAGATATTATAGCGGGAGGTCCTACGAGCAGTACTTC. It translates to CASSRYYSGRSYEQYF.

This clonotype was picked up one time. This sequence joins TRBV6-5 and TRBJ2-2, with TRBD1 matching over 10 bases. The CDR3 length is 15 residues. J gave up 7 bases and V 2 bases, and 4 bases lay outside the gene matches. Germline values: CDR1 MNHEY, CDR2 SVGAGI. The CDR3 reads CASSYEGTGVGELFF. The CDR3, as DNA: TGTGCCAGCAGTTACGAGGGGACAGGGGTCGGGGAGCTGTTTTTT.

V is TRBV20-1 and J is TRBJ2-1; D unresolved. CDR1 and CDR2 from the germline V gene are DFQATT and SNEGSKA (reference sequence). The CDR3 has 14 residues. Trimming cost V 6 bases and J 5 bases, with 17 bases left between them. The CDR3 here is CSARVGNRDNEQFF. CDR3 bases: TGCAGTGCCCGCGTCGGAAACCGTGACAATGAGCAGTTCTTC.

This clonotype was observed many times. The junction and the germline gene differ at one end; a read error may be behind it. V gene TRBV7-7 combines with J gene TRBJ2-7; D remains unclear. The CDR3 runs 13 residues. CDR1 SSHAT and CDR2 FNYEAQ come from the germline V gene (reference sequence). CDR3 residues: CASSLDAQARKYF. As DNA, the CDR3 is TGTGCTAGCAGCTTAGATGCCCAGGCCAGAAAGTACTTC.

This clonotype was seen repeatedly, ten times or more. The rearrangement links TRBV30 to TRBJ1-2; TRBD1 is a possible D gene (6 bases). V gave up 2 bases and J gave up 3 bases, with 10 bases separating them. Per germline, CDR1 GTSNPN and CDR2 SVGIG (reference sequence). The CDR3 has 13 residues. The CDR3 DNA reads as TGTGCCTGGAGTCCCTACAGGGACTATGGCTACACCTTC. It is translated as CAWSPYRDYGYTF.

This clonotype was observed a handful of times. V is TRBV7-9 and J is TRBJ1-2; 7 bases map to TRBD1. V shed 4 bases, J shed 4 bases, and the junction held 15 bases outside the gene matches. The CDR3 runs 17 residues. Germline CDR1 SEHNR, CDR2 FQNEAQ (reference sequence). CDR3 sequence: CASSSRENRGSGYGYTF. CDR3 in DNA: TGTGCCAGCAGCTCCAGGGAAAACAGGGGAAGTGGCTATGGCTACACCTTC. Drawing the rest from reference TRBV7-9 and TRBJ1-2, the complete variable domain is DTGVSQNPRHKITKRGQNVTFRCDPISEHNRLYWYRQTLGQGPEFLTYFQNEAQLEKSRLLSDRFSAERPKGSFSTLEIQRTEQGDSAMYLCASSSRENRGSGYGYTFGSGTRLTVV.

The chain joins TRBV29-1 to TRBJ1-3, with 8 bases fitting TRBD1. Germline V gives CDR1 SQVTM, CDR2 ANQGSEA. Trimming cost V 6 bases and J 3 bases; bases outside gene matches: 4. The CDR3 totals 13 residues. The CDR3 region is CSVRTGSGNTIYF. Here the CDR3 DNA reads TGCAGCGTCCGGACAGGGAGTGGAAACACCATATATTTT.

This clonotype was found many times. The J gene is TRBJ2-5, the V gene TRBV29-1; 9 positions match TRBD1. CDR1 is SQVTM, CDR2 ANQGSEA, per germline. This CDR3 contains 13 residues. J was trimmed by 5 bases and V by 4 bases; bases with no gene match: 5. DNA for the CDR3: TGCAGCGTTGTGGACAGGGGCCAGGAGACCCAGTACTTC. Protein sequence: CSVVDRGQETQYF.

This clonotype was detected ten times or more. J is TRBJ2-7 and V is TRBV7-2; possibly TRBD1 or TRBD2 for D (5 bases each). The CDR3 is made up of 14 amino acids. Germline CDR1 SGHTA, CDR2 FQGNSA. Trimming cost V 5 bases and J 4 bases, with 15 bases left between them. CDR3 bases: TGTGCCAGCAGCGGCCGGGACGGCCTTTACGAGCAGTACTTC. The encoded protein is CASSGRDGLYEQYF.

The V and J genes are TRBV5-5 and TRBJ1-1; D call uncertain. This CDR3 contains 12 residues. The V end lost 4 bases, the J end lost 4 bases, and 8 bases lay between the germline ends. In germline, CDR1 is SGHKS, CDR2 YYEKEE (reference sequence). The CDR3 region has the DNA TGTGCCAGCAGCACCGGGGTCACTGAAGCTTTCTTT. This codes for CASSTGVTEAFF. The complete variable domain, with remaining parts taken from reference TRBV5-5 and TRBJ1-1, reads DAGVTQSPTHLIKTRGQQVTLRCSPISGHKSVSWYQQVLGQGPQFIFQYYEKEERGRGNFPDRFSARQFPNYSSELNVNALLLGDSALYLCASSTGVTEAFFGQGTRLTVV.

This clonotype was observed many times. The V call is TRBV15, the J call TRBJ2-7; D ambiguous. Germline CDR1 reads LNHNV; CDR2 reads YYDKDF (reference sequence). Trimming removed 0 bases from V and 6 bases from J, with 6 bases in between. The CDR3 is made up of 12 amino acids. The CDR3, as DNA: TGTGCCACCAGCAGAGATCTGACCGAGCAGTACTTC. Encoded protein: CATSRDLTEQYF.

This clonotype was found a few times. This rearrangement joins TRBV12-3 or TRBV12-4 to TRBJ2-1; TRBD2 is a possible D gene (6 bases). The CDR3 runs 13 residues. V was trimmed by 6 bases and J by 9 bases, leaving 15 bases between them. The DNA for the CDR3 is TGTGCCAGCAGCCCTCCGACTAGTCTTGAGCAGTTCTTC. Amino acids: CASSPPTSLEQFF.

This clonotype has more than one count but fewer than ten. The chain recombines TRBV20-1 with TRBJ1-2; 8 bases fit TRBD1. V lost 6 bases to trimming and J lost 4 bases; unmatched junction nucleotides: 7. CDR3 length: 13 amino acids. Germline lookup yields CDR1 DFQATT and CDR2 SNEGSKA (reference sequence). The CDR3 protein is CSAPAGTGYGYTF. CDR3 nucleotide sequence: TGCAGTGCGCCCGCCGGGACAGGCTATGGCTACACCTTC.

This chain links TRBV12-3 or TRBV12-4 with TRBJ2-7; a possible D gene is TRBD2 (6 bases). The CDR3 length is 13 residues. V lost 4 bases and J 3 bases, leaving 10 bases between the germline ends. CDR3 coding DNA: TGTGCCAGCAGTTCGGGGGATTTCTACGAGCAGTACTTC. Its protein is CASSSGDFYEQYF.

The CDR3 nucleotides read TGCGCCAGCAGCAGGACGGGGCGCGGCGGGGGGGCTGAAGCTTTCTTT. Translation gives CASSRTGRGGGAEAFF. The gene calls are TRBV5-1 and TRBJ1-1, with D possibly matching TRBD1 (5 bases). V lost 4 bases and J lost 6, with 22 bases in between. The CDR3 runs 16 residues. Germline CDR1 and CDR2: SGHRS and YFSETQ.

This clonotype showed up just a few times. The V call is TRBV7-8, the J call TRBJ2-5; 9 nucleotides align to TRBD1. Looked up from germline, CDR1 is SGHVS and CDR2 is FQNEAQ. J lost 6 bases, V lost 5 bases, and 10 bases had no gene match. The CDR3 runs to 15 residues. The chain's CDR3 is CASSNLRDRVKTQYF. Written as DNA, the CDR3 is TGTGCCAGCAGCAACCTACGGGACAGGGTGAAGACCCAGTACTTC. Drawing the rest from reference TRBV7-8 and TRBJ2-5, the complete variable domain is GAGVSQSPRYKVAKRGQDVALRCDPISGHVSLFWYQQALGQGPEFLTYFQNEAQLDKSGLPSDRFFAERPEGSVSTLKIQRTQQEDSAVYLCASSNLRDRVKTQYFGPGTRLLVL.

In its sample, this clonotype was seen a few times. The chain carries TRBV10-3 and TRBJ2-1; the match to TRBD2 covers 14 bases. This CDR3 has 16 residues. V shed 4 bases and J 4 bases; nucleotides not matched to a gene: 3. CDR1 is ENHRY, CDR2 SYGVKD, per germline. The CDR3 spells CAISGGLAGGYNEQFF. DNA of the CDR3: TGTGCCATCAGTGGTGGACTAGCGGGAGGATACAATGAGCAGTTCTTC.

This clonotype was found a few times. The chain is built from TRBV11-1 and TRBJ2-3; 10 bases are shared with TRBD2. The CDR3 contains 22 residues. Germline CDR1 is SGHAT and CDR2 is FQDESV (reference sequence). V shed 0 bases, J shed 2 bases, and the junction held 20 bases outside the gene matches. CDR3 DNA: TGTGCCAGCAGCTTAGCCCAGACTCCCACTAGCGGGACGAGATACGCCACAGATACGCAGTATTTT. Translating gives CASSLAQTPTSGTRYATDTQYF. The full variable domain, with the rest looked up from reference TRBV11-1 and TRBJ2-3, is EAEVAQSPRYKITEKSQAVAFWCDPISGHATLYWYRQILGQGPELLVQFQDESVVDDSQLPKDRFSAERLKGVDSTLKIQPAELGDSAMYLCASSLAQTPTSGTRYATDTQYFGPGTRLTVL.

The chain recombines TRBV14 with TRBJ1-4, with D tentatively TRBD1 (5 bases). V shed 4 bases and J shed 8 bases, with 11 bases lying between them. The germline V gene has CDR1 SGHDN and CDR2 FVKESK. The CDR3 runs 13 residues. This CDR3 reads CASSRGTSEKLFF. The CDR3 bases are TGTGCCAGCAGCCGAGGGACGTCGGAAAAACTGTTTTTT.

This clonotype showed up just a few times. This sequence joins TRBV29-1 and TRBJ2-7; 10 nucleotides agree with TRBD2. CDR3 length: 15 amino acids. V shed 6 bases, J shed 6 bases, and the junction held 14 bases outside the gene matches. CDR1 and CDR2 (germline): SQVTM, ANQGSEA. CDR3 residues: CSVGLAGAPDVEQYF. In DNA, the CDR3 is TGCAGCGTAGGTCTAGCGGGAGCCCCCGACGTCGAGCAGTACTTC.